In this sample, the clone carrying this T cell receptor (beta chain) turned up a few times. What it recognizes is unknown. Healthy Caucasians provided all donations. The data originate from a study of identical twins. CDR1 is LNHNV, CDR2 YYDKDF, per germline (reference sequence). There are 12 residues in the CDR3. Between the trimmed V and J ends, which lost 5 bases and 2 bases, there was a span of 4 bases. Study-level points and caveats: The study based its conclusions on cross-sectional statistical analysis and did not follow the same donors. Alpha sequences that were out-of-frame and twin-shared showed an excess of low generation probability.

TCRdb independently ran MiXCR on the 5' RACE reads; one entry per CDR3 protein. The table lists 450,000 to 650,000 distinct CDR3 sequences, roughly 15% of them singletons. These same records also appear under a second study, on yellow fever vaccine responses in identical twins.

Sequences were obtained from CD4+ T cells sorted from blood. The TCR was taken from a woman aged 18-35 years in good health. V and J are TRBV15 and TRBJ2-1; no clear D gene. CDR3: CATSVAYNEQFF. CDR3 sequence (DNA): TGTGCCACCAGCGTAGCCTACAATGAGCAGTTCTTC.